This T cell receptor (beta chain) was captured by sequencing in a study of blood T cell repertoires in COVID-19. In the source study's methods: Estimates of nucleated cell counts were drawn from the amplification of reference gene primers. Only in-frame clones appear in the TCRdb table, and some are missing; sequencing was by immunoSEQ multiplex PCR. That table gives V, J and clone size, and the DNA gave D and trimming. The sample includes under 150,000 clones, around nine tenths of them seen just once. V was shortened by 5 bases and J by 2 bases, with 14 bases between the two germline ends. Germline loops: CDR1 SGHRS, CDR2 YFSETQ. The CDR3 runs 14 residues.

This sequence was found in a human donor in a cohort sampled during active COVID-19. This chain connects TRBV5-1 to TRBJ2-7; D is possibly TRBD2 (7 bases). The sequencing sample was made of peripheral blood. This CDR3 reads CASRSQGGTYEQYF. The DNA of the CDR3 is TGCGCCAGCAGGTCACAGGGAGGGACCTACGAGCAGTACTTC.